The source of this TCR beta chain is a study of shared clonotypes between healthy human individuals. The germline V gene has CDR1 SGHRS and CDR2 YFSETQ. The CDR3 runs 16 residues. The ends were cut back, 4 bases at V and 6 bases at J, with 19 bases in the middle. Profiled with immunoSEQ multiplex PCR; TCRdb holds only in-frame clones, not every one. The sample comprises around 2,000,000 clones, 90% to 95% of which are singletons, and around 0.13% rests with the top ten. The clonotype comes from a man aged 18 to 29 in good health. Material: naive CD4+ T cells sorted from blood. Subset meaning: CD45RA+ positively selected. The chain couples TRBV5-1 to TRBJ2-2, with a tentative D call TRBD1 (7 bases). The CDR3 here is CASSMMGRGAPGELFF. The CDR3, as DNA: TGCGCCAGCAGCATGATGGGCAGGGGGGCCCCCGGGGAGCTGTTTTTT.